This T cell receptor beta chain was retrieved from a study of molecular identifiers for immune sequencing clone quantification. The germline CDR1 and CDR2 sequences are LGHNA and YSLEER. This CDR3 spans 13 amino acids. J was trimmed by 6 bases and V by 2 bases; bases with no gene match: 3. TCRdb passed the PCR reads through MiXCR, listing each CDR3 protein once. Among over 60,000 distinct CDR3 sequences listed, around 20% were seen once. This clonotype is labeled as medium-sized. The sequence came from a human donor in good health. Some libraries in this study had Jurkat cell RNA spiked in. J is TRBJ2-5 and V is TRBV4-3, with 7 bases aligning to TRBD1. The sample consisted of naive CD8+ T cells from blood, with Jurkat cell RNA spiked in. Subset reported: FACS-sorted CD8+CD4-CCR7+CD45RA+ naive T cells. The CDR3 DNA follows: TGCGCCAGCAGCCAACGACAGGGAAAGACCCAGTACTTC. Translating it yields CASSQRQGKTQYF.